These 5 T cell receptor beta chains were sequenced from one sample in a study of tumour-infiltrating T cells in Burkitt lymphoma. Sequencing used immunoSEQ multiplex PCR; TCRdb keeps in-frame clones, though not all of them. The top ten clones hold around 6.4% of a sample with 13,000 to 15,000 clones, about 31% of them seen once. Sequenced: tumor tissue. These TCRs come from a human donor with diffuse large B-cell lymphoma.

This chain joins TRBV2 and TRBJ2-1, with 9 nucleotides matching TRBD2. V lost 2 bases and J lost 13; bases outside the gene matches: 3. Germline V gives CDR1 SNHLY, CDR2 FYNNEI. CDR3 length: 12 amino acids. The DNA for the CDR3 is TGTGCCAGCAGTGAAATGCGGGAGGGCCAGTTCTTC. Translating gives CASSEMREGQFF.

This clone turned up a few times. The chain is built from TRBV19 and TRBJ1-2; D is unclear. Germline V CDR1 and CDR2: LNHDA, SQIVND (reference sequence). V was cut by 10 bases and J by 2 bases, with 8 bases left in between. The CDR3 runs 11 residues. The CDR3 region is CATTENYGYTF. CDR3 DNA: TGTGCCACTACGGAGAACTATGGCTACACCTTC.

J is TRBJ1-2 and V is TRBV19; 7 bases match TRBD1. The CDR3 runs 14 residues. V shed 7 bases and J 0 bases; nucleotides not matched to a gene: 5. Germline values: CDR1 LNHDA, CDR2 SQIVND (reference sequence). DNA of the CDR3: TGTGCCAGTAACGACAGGGATCCTAACTATGGCTACACCTTC. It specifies CASNDRDPNYGYTF. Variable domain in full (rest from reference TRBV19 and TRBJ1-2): DGGITQSPKYLFRKEGQNVTLSCEQNLNHDAMYWYRQDPGQGLRLIYYSQIVNDFQKGDIAEGYSVSREKKESFPLTVTSAQKNPTAFYLCASNDRDPNYGYTFGSGTRLTVV.

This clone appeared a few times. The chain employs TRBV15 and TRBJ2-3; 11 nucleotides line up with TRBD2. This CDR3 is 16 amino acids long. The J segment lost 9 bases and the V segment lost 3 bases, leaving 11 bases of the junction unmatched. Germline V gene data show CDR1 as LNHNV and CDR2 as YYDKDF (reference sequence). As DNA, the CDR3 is TGTGCCACCAGCAGGGATAGACTAGCGGGGCAGGACACGCAGTATTTT. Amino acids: CATSRDRLAGQDTQYF.

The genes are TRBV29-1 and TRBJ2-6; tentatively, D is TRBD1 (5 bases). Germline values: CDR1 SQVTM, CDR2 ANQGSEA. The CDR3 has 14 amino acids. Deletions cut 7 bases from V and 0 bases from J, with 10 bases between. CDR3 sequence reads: CSADTGSGANVLTF. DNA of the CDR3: TGCAGCGCCGATACAGGCTCTGGGGCCAACGTCCTGACTTTC.